These T cell receptor beta chains were read from a single sample in a study of blood T cell repertoires in COVID-19. The data were produced by immunoSEQ multiplex PCR, yet TCRdb's version contains in-frame clones alone and is incomplete. The sample includes around 20,000 clones, roughly four fifths seen only once; the top ten take around 5.6%. Sequenced sample: peripheral blood. The origin of the receptors is a human donor in a cohort sampled during active COVID-19. CDR3s include the opening cysteine and the closing phenylalanine or tryptophan. The D gene is left open where the match is weak. Clone size is not always given. Where it is, it says once, few, many or a class for expanded clones.

v_gene,d_gene,abundance,j_gene,CDR3nt,CDR3aa
TRBV14,TRBD1,NA,TRBJ1-2,TGTGCCAGCAGCCAGGACAGGTTCTCAACCTATGGCTACACCTTC,CASSQDRFSTYGYTF
TRBV6-4,NA,NA,TRBJ2-1,TGTGCCAGCAGCCTCCGGGCCTCGGAGGGCAATGAGCAGTTCTTC,CASSLRASEGNEQFF
TRBV5-1,TRBD2,NA,TRBJ2-2,TGCGCCAGCAGCTTAGGGTGGACTAGCGGGAGACTCCCGAACACCGGGGAGCTGTTTTTT,CASSLGWTSGRLPNTGELFF
TRBV7-2,NA,NA,TRBJ2-7,TGTGCCAGCAGCTTAACGGGAACATACGAGCAGTACTTC,CASSLTGTYEQYF
TRBV6-5,NA,NA,TRBJ2-6,TGTGCCAGCAGTTACCGGGAGTCTGGGGCCAACGTCCTGACTTTC,CASSYRESGANVLTF
TRBV28,TRBD1,once,TRBJ2-6,TGTGCCAGCAGGGAACAGGGGGCCGAGTTAACTTTC,CASREQGAELTF
TRBV19,NA,NA,TRBJ2-3,TGTGCCAGTAGCCACCGGGGGGCCCTGACAGATACGCAGTATTTT,CASSHRGALTDTQYF
TRBV28,TRBD1,once,TRBJ2-5,TGTGCCAGCAGTTCGGGACAGACACCAGAGACCCAGTACTTC,CASSSGQTPETQYF
TRBV18,NA,NA,TRBJ2-7,TGTGCCAGCTCACCCCCGGGACTCTCCTACGAGCAGTACTTC,CASSPPGLSYEQYF
TRBV5-1,NA,NA,TRBJ1-1,TGCGCCAGCAGCTTGGGTCAGCCCGACAACGAAGCTTTCTTT,CASSLGQPDNEAFF
TRBV15,NA,NA,TRBJ2-7,TGTGCCACCAGCATACAGGGAATCAACGAGCAGTACTTC,CATSIQGINEQYF
TRBV5-4,TRBD2,once,TRBJ2-7,TGTGCCAGCAGCTTGTCGGGACTAGCGGACTACGAGCAGTACTTC,CASSLSGLADYEQYF
TRBV7-8,NA,NA,TRBJ2-3,TGTGCCAGCAGCTACCGGGATCCGCGCACAGATACGCAGTATTTT,CASSYRDPRTDTQYF
TRBV9,NA,NA,TRBJ2-7,TGTGCCAGCAGCGTAGGGTTCGAGGGCCACGAGCAGTACTTC,CASSVGFEGHEQYF
TRBV7-2,TRBD1,once,TRBJ1-1,TGTGCCAGCAGCTTCCCAGGGGGATCGACTGAAGCTTTCTTT,CASSFPGGSTEAFF
TRBV6-4,NA,NA,TRBJ1-1,TGTGCCAGCAGAGACGGGGGGAGCACTGAAGCTTTCTTT,CASRDGGSTEAFF
TRBV7-9,NA,NA,TRBJ1-1,TGTGCCAGCAGCTTAGGATGGGTGGGGGGCACTGAAGCTTTCTTT,CASSLGWVGGTEAFF
TRBV5-1,NA,NA,TRBJ2-5,TGCGCCAGCAGCTTGGTCGAGACTGTAGAGACCCAGTACTTC,CASSLVETVETQYF
TRBV6-5,NA,once,TRBJ2-1,TGTGCCAGCGAACGACTAGGATCCTACGATGAGCAGTTCTTC,CASERLGSYDEQFF
TRBV11-3,NA,NA,TRBJ2-7,TGTGCCAGCAGCTCGGGGGACGGTCCCTACGAGCAGTACTTC,CASSSGDGPYEQYF
TRBV6-4,NA,NA,TRBJ2-1,TGTGCCAGCAGTGACTGGGAGAACAATGAGCAGTTCTTC,CASSDWENNEQFF
TRBV28,NA,few,TRBJ1-5,TGTGCCAGTATCCGTAACAGGGCCTTAAATCAGCCCCAGCATTTT,CASIRNRALNQPQHF
TRBV6-5,TRBD2,few,TRBJ2-2,TGTGCCAGCAGTTTGCGCCCAGCGGGAGGGGGTGAGCTGTTTTTT,CASSLRPAGGGELFF
TRBV10-3,TRBD2,NA,TRBJ2-7,TGTGCCATCTCTAGCGGGACTTACGAGCAGTACTTC,CAISSGTYEQYF
TRBV13,TRBD2,medium-sized,TRBJ2-3,TGTGCCAGCAGCTCAGCGCGACTAGCGGGTGATACGCAGTATTTT,CASSSARLAGDTQYF
TRBV14,NA,NA,TRBJ1-2,TGTGCCAGCAGCCAAGCGGGAACGGGTGGCTACACCTTC,CASSQAGTGGYTF
TRBV4-1,NA,NA,TRBJ1-4,TGCGCCAGCAGCCAAGATCTATCGCAGGCTAATGAAAAACTGTTTTTT,CASSQDLSQANEKLFF
TRBV7-9,NA,NA,TRBJ1-5,TGTGCCAGCAGCCCAGGCGGGGCCAATCAGCCCCAGCATTTT,CASSPGGANQPQHF
TRBV9,NA,NA,TRBJ2-1,TGTGCCAGCAGCCTGGATGGGGGACTCTACAATGAGCAGTTCTTC,CASSLDGGLYNEQFF
TRBV11-3,NA,few,TRBJ2-3,TGTGCCAGCAGCTTAGCAGGGGCCCCCACAGATACGCAGTATTTT,CASSLAGAPTDTQYF
TRBV2,NA,NA,TRBJ2-5,TGTGCCAGCGACCGGGACTTCCAAGAGACCCAGTACTTC,CASDRDFQETQYF
TRBV10-3,TRBD1,NA,TRBJ1-5,TGTGCCATCAGAGACAGGGGGGATCAGCCCCAGCATTTT,CAIRDRGDQPQHF
TRBV28,NA,NA,TRBJ2-7,TGTGCCAGCAGCTCTTATACTCAAACCTACGAGCAGTACTTC,CASSSYTQTYEQYF
TRBV10-2,NA,NA,TRBJ2-5,TGCGCCAGCAGTGGAGCGGTCGAGACCCAGTACTTC,CASSGAVETQYF
TRBV4-1,TRBD1,NA,TRBJ1-1,TGCGCCAGCAGCCTAACAGGGGGCCGAGACACTGAAGCTTTCTTT,CASSLTGGRDTEAFF
TRBV6-6,NA,NA,TRBJ1-5,TGTGCCAGCAGTCATGGGGGCGTCAGCAATCAGCCCCAGCATTTT,CASSHGGVSNQPQHF
TRBV6-6,NA,NA,TRBJ1-1,TGTGCCAGCAGAGAGGGTCTAAACACTGAAGCTTTCTTT,CASREGLNTEAFF
TRBV7-9,NA,few,TRBJ2-1,TGTGCCAGCAGCTCAGTTTATAATTACAATGAGCAGTTCTTC,CASSSVYNYNEQFF
TRBV4-1,NA,NA,TRBJ1-5,TGCGCCAGCAGCCAAGATCAACCAGGAAGCAATCAGCCCCAGCATTTT,CASSQDQPGSNQPQHF
TRBV30,NA,once,TRBJ1-1,TGTGCCTGGAGTGTCTATCGGAACACTGAAGCTTTCTTT,CAWSVYRNTEAFF
TRBV6-5,TRBD2,NA,TRBJ2-1,TGTGCCAGCAGAATCGCTAGCGGGAATGAGCAGTTCTTC,CASRIASGNEQFF
TRBV6-4,NA,once,TRBJ2-1,TGTGCCAGGAAACAGGACAATGAGCAGTTCTTC,CARKQDNEQFF
TRBV27,NA,NA,TRBJ2-2,TGTGCCAGCAGGTTGGCAGGGTACACCGGGGAGCTGTTTTTT,CASRLAGYTGELFF
TRBV30,NA,once,TRBJ1-1,TGTGCCTGGAGGAAAGGAGGTCCCCGAAACACTGAAGCTTTCTTT,CAWRKGGPRNTEAFF
TRBV20-1,NA,NA,TRBJ2-2,TGCAGTGCTAGACAGGGCGGGGAGCTGTTTTTT,CSARQGGELFF
TRBV12-3/TRBV12-4,NA,NA,TRBJ2-4,TGTGCCAGCAGAGGGGTTTCCGACATTCAGTACTTC,CASRGVSDIQYF
TRBV6-4,TRBD2,NA,TRBJ2-3,TGTGCCAGCAGCTTACTAGCGGGAAGCACAGATACGCAGTATTTT,CASSLLAGSTDTQYF
TRBV4-3,NA,once,TRBJ2-7,TGCGCCAGCAGCCAAGATAGGGAGGCTTCCTACGAGCAGTACTTC,CASSQDREASYEQYF
TRBV14,NA,few,TRBJ2-7,TGTGCCAGCAGCCAGGGGAAGCGGTACTCCTACGAGCAGTACTTC,CASSQGKRYSYEQYF
TRBV6-1,TRBD2,NA,TRBJ2-1,TGTGCCAGCAGTGATCCGGGACTAGCGGGAGAAAGGTCCTACAATGAGCAGTTCTTC,CASSDPGLAGERSYNEQFF
TRBV3-1/TRBV3-2,NA,NA,TRBJ2-3,TGTGCCAGCAGCCAAGAAGGTAGCGTCACAGATACGCAGTATTTT,CASSQEGSVTDTQYF
TRBV5-1,NA,NA,TRBJ1-1,TGCGCCAGCAGCTTGTTAAGGGGAGGGACTGAAGCTTTCTTT,CASSLLRGGTEAFF
TRBV28,TRBD2,NA,TRBJ2-1,TGTGCCAGCAGTCGGACTAGCGGGAGGAACAATGAGCAGTTCTTC,CASSRTSGRNNEQFF
TRBV24-1,NA,NA,TRBJ2-7,TGTGCCACCAGTGATTTGCAGGGGGGCGACGAGCAGTACTTC,CATSDLQGGDEQYF
TRBV7-2,NA,NA,TRBJ1-5,TGTGCCAGCAGCCCCCCGGGTGCCGCGGGTCAGCCCCAGCATTTT,CASSPPGAAGQPQHF
TRBV6-4,TRBD2,few,TRBJ2-7,TGTGCCAGCAGTGAATCGGGAGGGAGCTCCTACGAGCAGTACTTC,CASSESGGSSYEQYF
TRBV11-2,TRBD1,NA,TRBJ2-7,TGTGCCAGCAGCCTCCCAGGGACAGGGGGCTTCGAGCAGTACTTC,CASSLPGTGGFEQYF
TRBV5-4,NA,NA,TRBJ2-1,TGTGCCAGCAGCACGGGGTCCATGGCGAGCTCCTACAATGAGCAGTTCTTC,CASSTGSMASSYNEQFF
TRBV20-1,NA,NA,TRBJ2-1,TGCAGTGCTAGTCTAGGCGGGAATAATGAGCAGTTCTTC,CSASLGGNNEQFF